One sample yielded the 22 T cell receptor beta chains listed below, sequenced in a study of blood T cell repertoires in COVID-19. The assay was immunoSEQ multiplex PCR, and TCRdb's table has in-frame clones only and misses some. The repertoire holds 200,000 to 250,000 clones, with around 89% as singletons. Material: PBMCs or T cells enriched from blood (not recorded which). These receptors were taken from a man aged 25-40 years who had been exposed to COVID-19.

J is TRBJ2-7 and V is TRBV7-2; possible D gene TRBD2, 5 bases. The CDR3 runs 15 residues. Germline CDR1 SGHTA, CDR2 FQGNSA. V was pared by 1 base and J by 5 bases, with 15 bases between. CDR3 loop: CASSLVSGRLHEQYF. CDR3 nucleotides: TGTGCCAGCAGCTTAGTAAGCGGACGTCTTCACGAGCAGTACTTC.

The chain employs TRBV27 and TRBJ2-5; weak D call: TRBD2 (6 bases). V was cut by 3 bases and J by 4 bases, with 12 bases left in between. The CDR3 spans 14 residues. CDR1 and CDR2 (germline): MNHEY, SMNVEV (reference sequence). This CDR3 is CASSFGAGGETQYF. CDR3 DNA sequence: TGTGCCAGCAGTTTTGGCGCCGGGGGAGAGACCCAGTACTTC.

This rearrangement joins TRBV12-3 or TRBV12-4 to TRBJ1-3; tentative D call: TRBD1 (5 bases). The CDR3 is 13 residues long. Deletions cut 8 bases from V and 11 bases from J, with 19 bases between. CDR3 bases: TGTGCCAGCCAGATGGGGGGGTCGGGGGCCATATATTTT. The encoded protein is CASQMGGSGAIYF.

The chain is built from TRBV27 and TRBJ2-7; TRBD1 matches 7 bases. In germline, CDR1 is MNHEY, CDR2 SMNVEV (reference sequence). CDR3 size: 15 residues. Losses at the gene ends were 4 bases for V and 2 bases for J; bases not matched to a gene: 8. CDR3 DNA sequence: TGTGCCAGCAGTTCCATCTGGGACAGCCCCTACGAGCAGTACTTC. Its protein is CASSSIWDSPYEQYF.

This chain links TRBV11-3 with TRBJ2-5, with D possibly being TRBD1 (7 bases). This CDR3 comprises 16 residues. CDR1 is SGHNT and CDR2 is YENEEA in the germline V gene. Trimming pared 5 bases from V and 1 base from J, leaving 17 bases between. The CDR3 nucleotides are TGTGCCAGCAGCCCGGGAGACAGGGCTTCCCAAGAGACCCAGTACTTC. Translated, it gives CASSPGDRASQETQYF.

V gene TRBV21-1 combines with J gene TRBJ1-6; the table's D call TRBD1 went unverified against the DNA. TRBV21-1 is a known pseudogene. The CDR3 sequence is 14 residues long. The CDR3 nucleotides are TGTGCCAGCAGCAAAGGCAGGGCAGAGTCACCCCTCCACTTT. Translating gives CASSKGRAESPLHF.

The rearrangement joins TRBV30 to TRBJ2-7; tentative D call: TRBD1 (6 bases). The CDR3 totals 11 residues. V gave up 5 bases and J gave up 5 bases, with 10 bases separating them. Germline values: CDR1 GTSNPN, CDR2 SVGIG (reference sequence). CDR3 sequence (DNA): TGTGCCTGGCAGACAGGCCACGAGCAGTACTTC. Protein product: CAWQTGHEQYF.

V gene TRBV7-9 combines with J gene TRBJ2-7; D gene uncertain. CDR1 is SEHNR and CDR2 is FQNEAQ in the germline V gene (reference sequence). Trimming took 1 base from V and 7 from J, leaving 11 bases between them. The CDR3 runs 13 residues. The CDR3 loop is CASSLGVRVEQYF. DNA for the CDR3: TGTGCCAGCAGCTTAGGCGTTCGAGTGGAGCAGTACTTC.

The chain combines TRBV9 with TRBJ2-5, with D possibly TRBD2 on 6 matching bases. The V gene's germline CDR1 is SGDLS and CDR2 YYNGEE. The V gene lost 0 bases and the J gene lost 0 bases, with 6 bases spanning the gap. The CDR3 is made up of 14 amino acids. CDR3 nucleotides: TGTGCCAGCAGCGTAGGGACTAACCAAGAGACCCAGTACTTC. Protein product: CASSVGTNQETQYF.

The chain joins TRBV12-3 or TRBV12-4 to TRBJ1-6; D remains unclear. Deletions cut 3 bases from V and 11 bases from J, with 8 bases between. The CDR3 runs 12 residues. The CDR3 reads CASSFSVTPLHF. DNA of the CDR3: TGTGCCAGCAGTTTCTCAGTGACACCCCTCCACTTT.

This chain uses TRBV5-1 with TRBJ2-3, with 12 bases fitting TRBD2. This CDR3 contains 17 residues. The junction had 10 bases not matched to a gene; V was cut back by 0 bases and J by 8 bases. The germline V gene has CDR1 SGHRS and CDR2 YFSETQ. The CDR3 sequence: CASSLAPSGGASGTQYF. The CDR3 DNA follows: TGCGCCAGCAGCTTGGCGCCTAGCGGGGGGGCATCAGGTACGCAGTATTTT.

This clone was counted a single time. An end of the junction does not agree with germline; a read error may underlie this. V is TRBV6-5 and J is TRBJ2-1; D perhaps matches TRBD2 (6 bases). Germline CDR1 MNHEY, CDR2 SVGAGI. This CDR3 has 14 residues. The CDR3 here is CASSVGTPYSEQFF. The CDR3 DNA sequence: TGTGCCAGCAGCGTGGGGACTCCCTACAGTGAGCAGTTCTTC.

The chain carries TRBV7-6 and TRBJ2-6, with D hard to call. The V and J ends lost 2 bases and 0 bases respectively, with 14 bases between them. Germline-derived CDR1 and CDR2 are SGHVS and FNYEAQ. The CDR3 is made up of 18 amino acids. The CDR3 spells CASSLRLASSSGANVLTF. CDR3 DNA: TGTGCCAGCAGCTTAAGGTTAGCCAGCAGCTCTGGGGCCAACGTCCTGACTTTC.

The J gene is TRBJ1-2, the V gene TRBV27; 8 bases are a match to TRBD1. The length of the CDR3 is 15 residues. Per germline, CDR1 MNHEY and CDR2 SMNVEV (reference sequence). The V and J ends lost 4 bases and 4 bases, in that order; junction bases with no gene match: 8. CDR3 loop: CASSSTGGGIYGYTF. The CDR3 nucleotides read TGTGCCAGCAGTTCTACAGGGGGAGGAATCTATGGCTACACCTTC.

This clone appeared once. J is TRBJ2-7 and V is TRBV28; D call uncertain. Per the germline V gene, CDR1 is MDHEN and CDR2 is SYDVKM. The CDR3 covers 12 residues. With 7 bases removed from V and 0 bases from J, the gap between germline ends came to 7 bases. As DNA, the CDR3 is TGTGCCAGCAAATCTAGCTCCTACGAGCAGTACTTC. This codes for CASKSSSYEQYF.

This clone was detected once. The rearrangement uses TRBV5-6 and TRBJ2-4, with 9 nucleotides matching TRBD1. The CDR3 is made up of 15 amino acids. Germline V gene data show CDR1 as SGHDT and CDR2 as YYEEEE. Losses at the gene ends were 4 bases for V and 7 bases for J; bases not matched to a gene: 9. The CDR3 coding sequence is TGTGCCAGCAGCCGGGACAGGGCAGATGGGAACATTCAGTACTTC. As protein: CASSRDRADGNIQYF.

The rearrangement joins TRBV19 to TRBJ2-5; 8 nucleotides match TRBD2. The CDR3 is 16 amino acids. With V trimmed by 6 bases and J by 2 bases, 11 bases remained unmatched. Germline lookup yields CDR1 LNHDA and CDR2 SQIVND (reference sequence). CDR3 DNA: TGTGCCAGTAGCGTGGGCGGGGGGAACCTACAAGAGACCCAGTACTTC. It yields the protein CASSVGGGNLQETQYF.

This chain links TRBV6-5 with TRBJ1-4; D uncertain. This CDR3 contains 12 residues. Germline-derived CDR1 and CDR2 are MNHEY and SVGAGI. Trimming shortened V by 8 bases and J by 4 bases, and 8 bases separated the two germline ends. CDR3 in DNA: TGTGCCAGCTCAACAGTTAATGAAAAACTGTTTTTT. This codes for CASSTVNEKLFF.

This chain joins TRBV7-2 and TRBJ2-7; 10 bases match TRBD1. V lost 2 bases and J lost 3; bases outside the gene matches: 1. The germline V gene encodes CDR1 SGHTA and CDR2 FQGNSA. The CDR3 has 14 amino acids. The CDR3 here is CASSLRDRGYEQYF. The CDR3 DNA reads as TGTGCCAGCAGCTTACGGGACAGGGGCTACGAGCAGTACTTC.

The chain recombines TRBV2 with TRBJ2-2; tentatively, D is TRBD1 (6 bases). The CDR3 is made up of 18 amino acids. Trimming left V 7 bases short and J 0 bases short, with 21 bases between. Looked up from germline, CDR1 is SNHLY and CDR2 is FYNNEI. CDR3 residues: CASMMTGASFANTGELFF. The CDR3 DNA reads as TGTGCCAGCATGATGACAGGTGCCTCGTTCGCGAACACCGGGGAGCTGTTTTTT. Variable domain in full (rest from reference TRBV2 and TRBJ2-2): EPEVTQTPSHQVTQMGQEVILRCVPISNHLYFYWYRQILGQKVEFLVSFYNNEISEKSEIFDDQFSVERPDGSNFTLKIRSTKLEDSAMYFCASMMTGASFANTGELFFGEGSRLTVL.

The rearrangement uses TRBV7-3 and TRBJ2-1; TRBD2 matches at 8 bases. Germline V gene sequence: CDR1 SGHTA, CDR2 FQGTGA. CDR3 length equals 16 residues. The J segment lost 9 bases and the V segment lost 2 bases, leaving 12 bases of the junction unmatched. As DNA, the CDR3 is TGTGCCAGCAGCTTATACGCCGGGGGGGTTGTAGCTGAGCAGTTCTTC. As protein: CASSLYAGGVVAEQFF.

This sequence joins TRBV5-1 and TRBJ2-3; D not certain. V was trimmed by 4 bases and J by 2 bases, leaving 5 bases between them. The germline gives CDR1 SGHRS, CDR2 YFSETQ. The CDR3 totals 12 residues. CDR3 in DNA: TGCGCCAGCAGCCCCAACACAGATACGCAGTATTTT. Translated: CASSPNTDTQYF.